This record covers a single T cell receptor beta chain. The antigen is unknown. TCRdb's copy holds only in-frame clones and misses some; the assay was immunoSEQ multiplex PCR. Here the sample spans 55,000 to 80,000 clones, roughly nine tenths being singletons. The data are from a study of T cell responses to AZD1222 COVID-19 vaccine. Broader study findings: Repertoires were obtained solely post-peak T cell response.

The CDR3 runs to 13 residues. In germline, CDR1 is GTSNPN, CDR2 SVGIG (reference sequence). J gave up 8 bases and V 2 bases, and 9 bases lay outside the gene matches. Here the sequenced sample was peripheral blood, taken 28 days after the second AZD1222 dose. This sequence joins TRBV30 and TRBJ2-7; 7 bases agree with TRBD2. This clonotype was sampled from an adult who received the AZD1222 COVID-19 vaccine. The CDR3 sequence: CAWSSSAGVKQYF. In DNA, the CDR3 is TGTGCCTGGAGTTCCTCGGCGGGGGTTAAGCAGTACTTC.